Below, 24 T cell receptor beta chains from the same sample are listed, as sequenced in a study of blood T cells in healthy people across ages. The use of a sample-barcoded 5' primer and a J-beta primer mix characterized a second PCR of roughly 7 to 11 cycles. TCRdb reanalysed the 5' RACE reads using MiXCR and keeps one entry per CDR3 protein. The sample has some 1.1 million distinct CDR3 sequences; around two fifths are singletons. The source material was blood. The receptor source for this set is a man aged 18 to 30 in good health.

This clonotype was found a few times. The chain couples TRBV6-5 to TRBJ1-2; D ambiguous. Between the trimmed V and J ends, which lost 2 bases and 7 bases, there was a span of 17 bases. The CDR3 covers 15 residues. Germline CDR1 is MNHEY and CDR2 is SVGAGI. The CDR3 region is CASSYVDRTLVGYTF. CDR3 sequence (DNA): TGTGCCAGCAGTTACGTAGATCGGACCTTGGTTGGCTACACCTTC.

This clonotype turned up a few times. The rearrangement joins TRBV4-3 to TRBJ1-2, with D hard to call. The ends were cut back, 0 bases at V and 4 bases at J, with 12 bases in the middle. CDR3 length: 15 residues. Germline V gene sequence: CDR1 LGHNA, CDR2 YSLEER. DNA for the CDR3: TGCGCCAGCAGCCAAGAATGGCAGCTACCCTATGGCTACACCTTC. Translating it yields CASSQEWQLPYGYTF.

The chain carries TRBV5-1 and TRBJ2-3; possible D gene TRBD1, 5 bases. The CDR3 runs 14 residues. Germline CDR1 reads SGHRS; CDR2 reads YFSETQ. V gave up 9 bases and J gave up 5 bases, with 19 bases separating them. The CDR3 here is CATKGRGYGDTQYF. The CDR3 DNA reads TGCGCCACCAAGGGTAGGGGATACGGAGATACGCAGTATTTT.

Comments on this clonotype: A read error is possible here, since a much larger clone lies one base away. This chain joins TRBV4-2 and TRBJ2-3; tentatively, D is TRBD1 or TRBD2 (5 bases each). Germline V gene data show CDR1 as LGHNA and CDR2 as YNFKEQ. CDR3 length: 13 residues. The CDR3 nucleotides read TGTGCCAGAAGCCCGGGGCGCACAGATACGCAGTATTTT. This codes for CARSPGRTDTQYF.

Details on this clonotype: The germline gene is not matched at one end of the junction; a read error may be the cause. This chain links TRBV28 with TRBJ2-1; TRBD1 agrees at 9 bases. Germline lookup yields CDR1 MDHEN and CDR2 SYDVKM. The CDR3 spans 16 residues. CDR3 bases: TGTGCCAGCAGTTTAACGGGACAGGGACGTTACAATGAGCAATTCTTC. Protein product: CASSLTGQGRYNEQFF. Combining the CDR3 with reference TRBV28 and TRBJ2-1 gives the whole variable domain DVKVTQSSRYLVKRTGEKVFLECVQDMDHENMFWYRQDPGLGLRLIYFSYDVKMKEKGDIPEGYSVSREKKERFSLILESASTNQTSMYLCASSLTGQGRYNEQFFGPGTRLTVL.

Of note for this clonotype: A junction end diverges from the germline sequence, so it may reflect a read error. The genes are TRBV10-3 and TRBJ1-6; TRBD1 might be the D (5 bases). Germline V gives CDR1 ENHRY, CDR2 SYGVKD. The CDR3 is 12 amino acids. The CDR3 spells CAIGDRGSPLHF. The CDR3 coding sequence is TGTGCCATCGGTGACAGAGGCTCACCCCTCCACTTT.

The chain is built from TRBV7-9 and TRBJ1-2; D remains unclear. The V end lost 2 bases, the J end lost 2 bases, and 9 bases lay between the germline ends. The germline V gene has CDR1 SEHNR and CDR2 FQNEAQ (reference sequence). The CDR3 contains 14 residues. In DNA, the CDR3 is TGTGCCAGCAGCTTATACGGTGTGAACTATGGCTACACCTTC. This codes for CASSLYGVNYGYTF.

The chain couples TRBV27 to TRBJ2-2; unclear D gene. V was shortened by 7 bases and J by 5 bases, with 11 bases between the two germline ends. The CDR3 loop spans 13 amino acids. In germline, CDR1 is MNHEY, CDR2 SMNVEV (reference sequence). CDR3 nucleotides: TGTGCCAGCACCGTTGCCAGGACCGGGGAGCTGTTTTTT. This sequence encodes CASTVARTGELFF.

This chain's CDR3 is CASSLSSPTDTQYF. In DNA form, the CDR3 reads TGCGCCAGCAGCTTGTCAAGCCCCACAGATACGCAGTATTTT. The rearrangement joins TRBV5-1 to TRBJ2-3; D gene unclear. CDR3 length: 14 residues. Looked up from germline, CDR1 is SGHRS and CDR2 is YFSETQ. Trimming left V 1 base short and J 2 bases short, with 8 bases between.

This CDR3 is CASGNTPQTRGTLGDTEAFF. CDR3 nucleotides: TGTGCTAGTGGCAACACCCCTCAAACCAGGGGAACCCTGGGGGACACTGAAGCTTTCTTT. The chain combines TRBV12-5 with TRBJ1-1; tentative D call: TRBD1 (6 bases). The CDR3 is 20 amino acids. The germline V and J ends were trimmed by 6 bases and 3 bases, with 32 bases remaining between them. Germline CDR1 is LGHNT and CDR2 is FRNRAP. Supplemented by reference TRBV12-5 and TRBJ1-1, the full variable domain reads DARVTQTPRHKVTEMGQEVTMRCQPILGHNTVFWYRQTMMQGLELLAYFRNRAPLDDSGMPKDRFSAEMPDATLATLKIQPSEPRDSAVYFCASGNTPQTRGTLGDTEAFFGQGTRLTVV.

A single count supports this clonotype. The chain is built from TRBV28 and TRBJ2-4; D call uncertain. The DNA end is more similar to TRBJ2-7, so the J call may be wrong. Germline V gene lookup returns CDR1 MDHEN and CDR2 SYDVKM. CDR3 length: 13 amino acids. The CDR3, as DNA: TGTGCCAGCAGTGTTGTAGCACCCTACGAGCAGTACTTC. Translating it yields CASSVVAPYEQYF.

The CDR3 region has the DNA TGTGCCAGCAGCCCCCTGACGGGAAAAACTGAAGCTTTCTTT. This gives the protein CASSPLTGKTEAFF. The chain links TRBV9 to TRBJ1-1, with D hard to call. V lost 4 bases, J lost 5 bases, and 15 bases lay in between. Germline V lookup: CDR1 SGDLS, CDR2 YYNGEE. CDR3 length: 14 residues.

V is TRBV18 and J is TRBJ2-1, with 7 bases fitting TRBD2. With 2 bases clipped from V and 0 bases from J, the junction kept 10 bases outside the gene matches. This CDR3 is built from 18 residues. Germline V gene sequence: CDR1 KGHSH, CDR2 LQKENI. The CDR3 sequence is CASSPVGTAGSSYNEQFF. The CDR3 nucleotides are TGTGCCAGCTCACCAGTTGGTACAGCGGGGAGCTCCTACAATGAGCAGTTCTTC.

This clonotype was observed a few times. CDR3 region: CASSHSPGGGNEQFF. CDR3 DNA: TGCGCCAGCAGCCATTCACCAGGTGGGGGAAATGAGCAGTTCTTC. The chain joins TRBV4-1 to TRBJ2-1; D possibly uses TRBD1 or TRBD2 (5 bases each). Germline CDR1 and CDR2: MGHRA and YSYEKL. There are 15 residues in the CDR3. The V and J ends lost 3 bases and 7 bases respectively, with 16 bases between them.

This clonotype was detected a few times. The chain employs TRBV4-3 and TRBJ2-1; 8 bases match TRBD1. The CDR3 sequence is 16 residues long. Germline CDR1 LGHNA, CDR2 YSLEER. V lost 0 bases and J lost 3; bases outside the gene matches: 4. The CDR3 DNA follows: TGCGCCAGCAGCCAAGATGTGACAGGGGTCTACAATGAGCAGTTCTTC. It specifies CASSQDVTGVYNEQFF.

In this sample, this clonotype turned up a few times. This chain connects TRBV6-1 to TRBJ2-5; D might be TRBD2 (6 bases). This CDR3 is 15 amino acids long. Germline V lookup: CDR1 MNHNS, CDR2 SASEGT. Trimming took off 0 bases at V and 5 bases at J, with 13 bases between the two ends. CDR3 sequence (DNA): TGTGCCAGCAGTGAAGCGCTTACTGGGGGGGAGACCCAGTACTTC. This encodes CASSEALTGGETQYF.

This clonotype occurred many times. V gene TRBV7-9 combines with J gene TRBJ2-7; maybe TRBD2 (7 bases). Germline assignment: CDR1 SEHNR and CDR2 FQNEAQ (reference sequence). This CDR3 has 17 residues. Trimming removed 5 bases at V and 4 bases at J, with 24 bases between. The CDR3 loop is CASSLRTAGSPTYEQYF. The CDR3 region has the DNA TGTGCCAGCAGCCTTCGGACAGCGGGGAGCCCGACGTACGAGCAGTACTTC.

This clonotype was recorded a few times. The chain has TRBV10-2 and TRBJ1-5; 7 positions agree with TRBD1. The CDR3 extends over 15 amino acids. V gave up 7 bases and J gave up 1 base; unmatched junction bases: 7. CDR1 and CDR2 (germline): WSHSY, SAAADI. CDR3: CASTPTGWSNQPQHF. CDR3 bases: TGCGCCAGCACTCCGACAGGGTGGAGCAATCAGCCCCAGCATTTT.

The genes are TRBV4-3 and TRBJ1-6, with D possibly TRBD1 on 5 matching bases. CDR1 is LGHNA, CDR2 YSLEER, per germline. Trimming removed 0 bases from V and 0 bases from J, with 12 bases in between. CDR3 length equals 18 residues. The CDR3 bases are TGCGCCAGCAGCCAAGATCTACAGGAAAGCTCCTATAATTCACCCCTCCACTTT. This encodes CASSQDLQESSYNSPLHF.

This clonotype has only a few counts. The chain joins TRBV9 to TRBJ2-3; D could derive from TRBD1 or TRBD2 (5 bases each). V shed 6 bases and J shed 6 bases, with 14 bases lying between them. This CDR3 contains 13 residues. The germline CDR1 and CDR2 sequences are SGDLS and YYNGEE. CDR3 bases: TGTGCCAGCACCCGGGGCTCGAGGGATACGCAGTATTTT. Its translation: CASTRGSRDTQYF.

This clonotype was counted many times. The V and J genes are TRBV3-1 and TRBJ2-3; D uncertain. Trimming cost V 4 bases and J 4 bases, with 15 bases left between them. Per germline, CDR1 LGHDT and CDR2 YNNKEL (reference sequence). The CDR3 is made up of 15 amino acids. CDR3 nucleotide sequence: TGTGCCAGCAGCCGGCAGTCAGGTGGGGCAGATACGCAGTATTTT. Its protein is CASSRQSGGADTQYF.

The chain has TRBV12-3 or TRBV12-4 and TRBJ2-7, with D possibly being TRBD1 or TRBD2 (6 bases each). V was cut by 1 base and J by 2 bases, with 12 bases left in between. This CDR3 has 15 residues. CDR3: CASSLGGANAYEQYF. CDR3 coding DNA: TGTGCCAGCAGTTTAGGGGGGGCGAATGCCTACGAGCAGTACTTC.

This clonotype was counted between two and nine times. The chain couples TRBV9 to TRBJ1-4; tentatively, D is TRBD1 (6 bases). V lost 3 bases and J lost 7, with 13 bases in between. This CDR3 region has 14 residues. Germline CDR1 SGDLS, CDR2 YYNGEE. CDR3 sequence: CASSEDSLTEKLFF. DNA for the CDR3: TGTGCCAGCAGCGAGGACAGCCTTACTGAAAAACTGTTTTTT.

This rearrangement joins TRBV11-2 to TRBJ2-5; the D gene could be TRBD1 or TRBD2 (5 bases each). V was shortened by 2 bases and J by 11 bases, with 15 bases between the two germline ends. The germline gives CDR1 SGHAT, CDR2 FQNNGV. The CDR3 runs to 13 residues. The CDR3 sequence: CASSLSDQGEQYF. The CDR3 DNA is TGTGCCAGCAGCTTATCGGACCAAGGGGAGCAGTACTTC.